The source of this T cell receptor beta chain is a study of T cell responses to AZD1222 COVID-19 vaccine. General study findings and limits: Most donors were white British and more were female, and clonal diversity was possibly underestimated. Among those given AZD1222, only 5 to 7 were seropositive at baseline.

This clone was seen a few times. Antigen: not known. The repertoire was sequenced with immunoSEQ multiplex PCR; TCRdb's copy has only in-frame clones and lacks some. Of 100,000 to 150,000 clones in the sample, 88% were seen once. Germline lookup yields CDR1 MDHEN and CDR2 SYDVKM. Trimming left V 3 bases short and J 0 bases short, with 8 bases between. The CDR3 extends over 15 amino acids. This clonotype was sampled from an adult in good health. The V gene is TRBV28, the J gene TRBJ1-4, with D perhaps TRBD1 (6 bases). The sequencing here drew on peripheral blood, taken on day 0 of MenACWY control vaccination. CDR3 residues: CASSLWTATNEKLFF. CDR3 nucleotides: TGTGCCAGCAGTTTGTGGACAGCAACTAATGAAAAACTGTTTTTT. The full variable domain, completed using reference TRBV28 and TRBJ1-4, is DVKVTQSSRYLVKRTGEKVFLECVQDMDHENMFWYRQDPGLGLRLIYFSYDVKMKEKGDIPEGYSVSREKKERFSLILESASTNQTSMYLCASSLWTATNEKLFFGSGTQLSVL.